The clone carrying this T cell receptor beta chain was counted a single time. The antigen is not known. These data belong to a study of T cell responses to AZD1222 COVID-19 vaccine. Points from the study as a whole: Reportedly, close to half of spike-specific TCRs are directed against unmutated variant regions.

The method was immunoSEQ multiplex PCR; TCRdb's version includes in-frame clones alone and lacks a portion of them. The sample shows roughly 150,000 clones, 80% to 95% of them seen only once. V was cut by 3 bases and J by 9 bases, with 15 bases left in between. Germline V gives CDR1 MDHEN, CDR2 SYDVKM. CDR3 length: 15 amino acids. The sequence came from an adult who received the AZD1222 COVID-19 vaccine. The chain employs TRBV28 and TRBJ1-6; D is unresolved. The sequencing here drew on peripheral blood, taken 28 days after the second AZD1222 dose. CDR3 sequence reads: CASSFLRPIISPLHF. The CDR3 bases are TGTGCCAGCAGTTTTTTGCGGCCCATAATTTCACCCCTCCACTTT.